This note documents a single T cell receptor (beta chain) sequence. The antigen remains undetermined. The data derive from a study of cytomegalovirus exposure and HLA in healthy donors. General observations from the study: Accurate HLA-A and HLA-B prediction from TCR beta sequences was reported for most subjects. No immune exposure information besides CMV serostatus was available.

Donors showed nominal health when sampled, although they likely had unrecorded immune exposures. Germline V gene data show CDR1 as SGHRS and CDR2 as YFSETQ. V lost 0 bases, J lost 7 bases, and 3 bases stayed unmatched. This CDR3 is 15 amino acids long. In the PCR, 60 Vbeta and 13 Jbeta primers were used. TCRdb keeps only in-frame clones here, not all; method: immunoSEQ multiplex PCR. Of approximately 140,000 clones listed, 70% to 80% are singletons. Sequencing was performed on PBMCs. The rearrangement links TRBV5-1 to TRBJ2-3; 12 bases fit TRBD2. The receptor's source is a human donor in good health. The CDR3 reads CASSLETSGGYTQYF. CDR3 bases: TGCGCCAGCAGCTTGGAGACTAGCGGGGGCTATACGCAGTATTTT.